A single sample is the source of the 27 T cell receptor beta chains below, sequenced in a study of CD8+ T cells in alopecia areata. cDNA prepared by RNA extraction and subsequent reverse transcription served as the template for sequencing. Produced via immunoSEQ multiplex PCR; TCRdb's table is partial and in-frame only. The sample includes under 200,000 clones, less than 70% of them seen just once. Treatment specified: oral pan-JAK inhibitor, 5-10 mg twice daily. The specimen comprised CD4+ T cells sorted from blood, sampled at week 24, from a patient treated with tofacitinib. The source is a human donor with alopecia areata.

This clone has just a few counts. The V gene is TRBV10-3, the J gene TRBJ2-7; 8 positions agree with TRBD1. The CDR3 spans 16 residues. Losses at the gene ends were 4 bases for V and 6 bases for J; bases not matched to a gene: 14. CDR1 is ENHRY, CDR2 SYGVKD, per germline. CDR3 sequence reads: CAISAPQGVISTEQYF. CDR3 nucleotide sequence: TGTGCCATCAGTGCCCCACAGGGGGTGATTTCTACCGAGCAGTACTTC.

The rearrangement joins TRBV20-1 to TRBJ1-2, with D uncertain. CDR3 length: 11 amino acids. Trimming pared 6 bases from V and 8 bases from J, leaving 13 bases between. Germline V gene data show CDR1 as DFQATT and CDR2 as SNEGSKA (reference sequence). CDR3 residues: CSATPRWGYTF. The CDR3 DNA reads TGCAGTGCAACTCCCCGATGGGGCTACACCTTC.

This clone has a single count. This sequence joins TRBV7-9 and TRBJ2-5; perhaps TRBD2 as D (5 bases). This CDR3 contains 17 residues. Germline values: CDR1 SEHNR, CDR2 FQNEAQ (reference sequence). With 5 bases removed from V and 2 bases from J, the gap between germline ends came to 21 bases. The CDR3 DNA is TGTGCCAGCAGCCCCCAGCCGCTTATTAGAGGGCAAGAGACCCAGTACTTC. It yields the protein CASSPQPLIRGQETQYF.

The CDR3: CSVRPLYGTGVTEAFF. DNA of the CDR3: TGCAGCGTTCGGCCATTATACGGGACAGGCGTTACTGAAGCTTTCTTT. The rearrangement joins TRBV29-1 to TRBJ1-1; 8 bases are a match to TRBD1. The CDR3 covers 16 residues. The ends lost 5 bases at V and 5 bases at J; junction bases unmatched: 16. Per germline, CDR1 SQVTM and CDR2 ANQGSEA.

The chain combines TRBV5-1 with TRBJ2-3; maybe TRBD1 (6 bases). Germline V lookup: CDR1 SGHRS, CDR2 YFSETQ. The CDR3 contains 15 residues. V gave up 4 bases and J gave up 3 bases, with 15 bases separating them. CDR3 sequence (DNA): TGCGCCAGCAGCCGGGACATAGTTGGGACAGATACGCAGTATTTT. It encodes CASSRDIVGTDTQYF.

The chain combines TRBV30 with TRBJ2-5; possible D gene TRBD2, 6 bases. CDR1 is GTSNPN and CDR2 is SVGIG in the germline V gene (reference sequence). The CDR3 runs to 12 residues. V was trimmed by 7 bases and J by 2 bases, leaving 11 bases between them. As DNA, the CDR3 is TGTGCCTCACGGGGGATTCAAGAGACCCAGTACTTC. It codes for CASRGIQETQYF.

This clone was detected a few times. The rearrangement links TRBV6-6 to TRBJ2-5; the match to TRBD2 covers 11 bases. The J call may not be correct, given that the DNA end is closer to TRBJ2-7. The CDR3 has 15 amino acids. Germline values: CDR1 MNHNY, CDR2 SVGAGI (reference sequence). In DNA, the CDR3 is TGTGCCAGCAGTTCCACCAGACTAGCGGGAAACGAGCAGTACTTC. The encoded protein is CASSSTRLAGNEQYF.

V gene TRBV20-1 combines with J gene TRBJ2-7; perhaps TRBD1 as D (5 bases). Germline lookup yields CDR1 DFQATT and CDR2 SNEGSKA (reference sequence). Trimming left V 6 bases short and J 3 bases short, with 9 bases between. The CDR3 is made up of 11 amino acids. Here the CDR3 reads CSASDSYEQYF. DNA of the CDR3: TGCAGTGCAAGCGACAGCTACGAGCAGTACTTC.

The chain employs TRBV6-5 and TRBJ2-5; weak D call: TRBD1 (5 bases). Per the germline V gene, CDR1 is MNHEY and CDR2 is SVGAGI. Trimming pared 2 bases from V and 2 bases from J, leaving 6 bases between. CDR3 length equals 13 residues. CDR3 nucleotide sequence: TGTGCCAGCAGTTACAGGGGACAAGAGACCCAGTACTTC. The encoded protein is CASSYRGQETQYF.

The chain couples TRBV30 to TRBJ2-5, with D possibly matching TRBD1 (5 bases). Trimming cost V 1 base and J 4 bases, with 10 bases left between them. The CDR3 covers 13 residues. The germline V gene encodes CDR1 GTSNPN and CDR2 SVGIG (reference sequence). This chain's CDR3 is CAWSGQILETQYF. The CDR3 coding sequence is TGTGCCTGGAGTGGACAGATTCTAGAGACCCAGTACTTC.

The CDR3: CASSLTGSMDTQYF. CDR3 nucleotide sequence: TGTGCCAGCAGCTTAACAGGGTCCATGGATACGCAGTATTTT. The V gene is TRBV13, the J gene TRBJ2-3; perhaps TRBD1 as D (6 bases). The CDR3 consists of 14 residues. V gave up 2 bases and J gave up 6 bases, with 12 bases separating them. Germline V lookup: CDR1 PRHDT, CDR2 FYEKMQ (reference sequence).

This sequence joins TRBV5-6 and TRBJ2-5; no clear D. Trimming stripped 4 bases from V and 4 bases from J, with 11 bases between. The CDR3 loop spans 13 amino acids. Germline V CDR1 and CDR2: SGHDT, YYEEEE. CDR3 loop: CASSPPVGETQYF. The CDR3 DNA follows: TGTGCCAGCAGCCCTCCTGTGGGAGAGACCCAGTACTTC.

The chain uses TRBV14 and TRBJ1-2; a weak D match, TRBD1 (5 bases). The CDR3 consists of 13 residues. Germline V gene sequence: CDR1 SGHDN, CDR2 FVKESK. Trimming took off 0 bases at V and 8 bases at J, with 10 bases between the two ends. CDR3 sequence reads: CASSQDWTSGYTF. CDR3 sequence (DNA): TGTGCCAGCAGCCAAGATTGGACATCCGGCTACACCTTC.

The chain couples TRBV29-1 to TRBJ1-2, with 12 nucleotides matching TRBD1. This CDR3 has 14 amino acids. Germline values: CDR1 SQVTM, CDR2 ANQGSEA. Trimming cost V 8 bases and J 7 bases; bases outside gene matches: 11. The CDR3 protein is CSIETGTGGFGYTF. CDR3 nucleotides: TGCAGCATAGAAACCGGGACAGGGGGCTTTGGCTACACCTTC. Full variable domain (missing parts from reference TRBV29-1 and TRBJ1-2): SAVISQKPSRDICQRGTSLTIQCQVDSQVTMMFWYRQQPGQSLTLIATANQGSEATYESGFVIDKFPISRPNLTFSTLTVSNMSPEDSSIYLCSIETGTGGFGYTFGSGTRLTVV.

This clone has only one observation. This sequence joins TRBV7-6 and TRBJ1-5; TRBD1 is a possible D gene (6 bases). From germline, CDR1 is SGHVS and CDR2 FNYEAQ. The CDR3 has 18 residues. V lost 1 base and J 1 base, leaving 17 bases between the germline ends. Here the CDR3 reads CASSLVPQGRGSNQPQHF. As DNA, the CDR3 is TGTGCCAGCAGCTTAGTACCCCAGGGGAGAGGGAGCAATCAGCCCCAGCATTTT. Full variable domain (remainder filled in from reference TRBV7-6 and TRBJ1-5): GAGVSQSPRYKVTKRGQDVALRCDPISGHVSLYWYRQALGQGPEFLTYFNYEAQQDKSGLPNDRFSAERPEGSISTLTIQRTEQRDSAMYRCASSLVPQGRGSNQPQHFGDGTRLSIL.

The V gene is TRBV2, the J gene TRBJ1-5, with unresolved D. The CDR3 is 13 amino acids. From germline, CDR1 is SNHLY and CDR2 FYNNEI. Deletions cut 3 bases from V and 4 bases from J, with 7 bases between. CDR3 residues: CASSESPNQPQHF. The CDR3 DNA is TGTGCCAGCAGTGAGAGTCCGAATCAGCCCCAGCATTTT.

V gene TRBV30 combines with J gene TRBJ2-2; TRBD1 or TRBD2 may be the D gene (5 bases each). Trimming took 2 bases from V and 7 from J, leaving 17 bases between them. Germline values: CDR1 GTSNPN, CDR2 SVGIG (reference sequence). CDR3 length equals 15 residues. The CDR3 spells CAWSRGRARVGELFF. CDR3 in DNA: TGTGCCTGGAGTAGGGGCAGGGCGCGGGTCGGGGAGCTGTTTTTT.

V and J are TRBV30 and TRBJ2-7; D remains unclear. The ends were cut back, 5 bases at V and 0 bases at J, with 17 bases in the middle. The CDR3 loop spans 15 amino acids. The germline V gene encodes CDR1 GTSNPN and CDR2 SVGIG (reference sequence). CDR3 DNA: TGTGCCTGGGCCCCCCGCCGTAGGAGCTCCTACGAGCAGTACTTC. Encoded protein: CAWAPRRRSSYEQYF.

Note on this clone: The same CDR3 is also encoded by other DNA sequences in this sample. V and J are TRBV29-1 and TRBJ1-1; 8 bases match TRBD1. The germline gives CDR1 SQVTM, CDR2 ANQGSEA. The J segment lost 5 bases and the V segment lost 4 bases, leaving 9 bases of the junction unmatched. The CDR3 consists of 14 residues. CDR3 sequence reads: CSVALRQGTTEAFF. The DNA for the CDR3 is TGCAGCGTTGCCCTTCGACAGGGGACAACTGAAGCTTTCTTT.

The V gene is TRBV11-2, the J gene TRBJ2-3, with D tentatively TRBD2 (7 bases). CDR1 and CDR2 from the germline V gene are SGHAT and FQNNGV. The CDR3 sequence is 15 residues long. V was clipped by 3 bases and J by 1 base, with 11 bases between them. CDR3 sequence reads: CASSLGGGRTDTQYF. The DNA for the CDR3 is TGTGCCAGCAGCTTGGGGGGGGGCCGCACAGATACGCAGTATTTT.

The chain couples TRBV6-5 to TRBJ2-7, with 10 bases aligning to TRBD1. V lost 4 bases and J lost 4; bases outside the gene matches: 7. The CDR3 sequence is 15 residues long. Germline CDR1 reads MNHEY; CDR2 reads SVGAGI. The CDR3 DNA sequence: TGTGCCAGCAGTTCCACCCCGGGACAGGGGTACGAGCAGTACTTC. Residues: CASSSTPGQGYEQYF.

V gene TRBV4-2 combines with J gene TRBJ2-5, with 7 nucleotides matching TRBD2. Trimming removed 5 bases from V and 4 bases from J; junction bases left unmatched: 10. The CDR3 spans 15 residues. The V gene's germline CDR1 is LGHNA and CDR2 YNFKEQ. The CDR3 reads CASSSQRGPRETQYF. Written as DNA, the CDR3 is TGTGCCAGCAGCAGCCAGCGGGGTCCGCGAGAGACCCAGTACTTC.

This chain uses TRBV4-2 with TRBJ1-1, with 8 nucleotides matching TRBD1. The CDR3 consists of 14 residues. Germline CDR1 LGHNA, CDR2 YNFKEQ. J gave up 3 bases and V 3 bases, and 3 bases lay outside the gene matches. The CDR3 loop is CASSQTGVDTEAFF. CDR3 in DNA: TGTGCCAGCAGCCAGACAGGGGTTGACACTGAAGCTTTCTTT.

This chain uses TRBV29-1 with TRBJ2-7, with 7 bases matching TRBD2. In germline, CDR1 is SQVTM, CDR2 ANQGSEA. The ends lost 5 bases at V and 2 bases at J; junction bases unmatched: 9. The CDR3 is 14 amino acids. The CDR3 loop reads CSVRKGGGAYEQYF. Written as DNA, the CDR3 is TGCAGCGTTCGCAAGGGCGGGGGAGCCTACGAGCAGTACTTC.

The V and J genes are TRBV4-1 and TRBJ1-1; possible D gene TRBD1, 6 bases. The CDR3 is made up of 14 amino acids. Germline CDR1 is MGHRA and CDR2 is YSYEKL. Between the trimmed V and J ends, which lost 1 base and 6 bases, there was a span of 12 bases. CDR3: CASSQGQGTAEAFF. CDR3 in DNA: TGCGCCAGCAGCCAAGGGCAGGGGACGGCTGAAGCTTTCTTT.

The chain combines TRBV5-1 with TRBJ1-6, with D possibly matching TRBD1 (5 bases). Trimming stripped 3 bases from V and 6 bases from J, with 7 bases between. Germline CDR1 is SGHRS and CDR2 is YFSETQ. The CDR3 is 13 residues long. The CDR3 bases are TGCGCCAGCAGCTCGGACATTAATTCACCCCTCCACTTT. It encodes CASSSDINSPLHF. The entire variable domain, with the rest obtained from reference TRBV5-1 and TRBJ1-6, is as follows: KAGVTQTPRYLIKTRGQQVTLSCSPISGHRSVSWYQQTPGQGLQFLFEYFSETQRNKGNFPGRFSGRQFSNSRSEMNVSTLELGDSALYLCASSSDINSPLHFGNGTRLTVT.

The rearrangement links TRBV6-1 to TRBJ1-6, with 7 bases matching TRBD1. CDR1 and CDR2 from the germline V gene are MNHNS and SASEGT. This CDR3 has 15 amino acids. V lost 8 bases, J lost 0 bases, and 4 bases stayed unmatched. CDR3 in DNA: TGTGCCAGCCGGGGGACAGACTCCTATAATTCACCCCTCCACTTT. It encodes CASRGTDSYNSPLHF.